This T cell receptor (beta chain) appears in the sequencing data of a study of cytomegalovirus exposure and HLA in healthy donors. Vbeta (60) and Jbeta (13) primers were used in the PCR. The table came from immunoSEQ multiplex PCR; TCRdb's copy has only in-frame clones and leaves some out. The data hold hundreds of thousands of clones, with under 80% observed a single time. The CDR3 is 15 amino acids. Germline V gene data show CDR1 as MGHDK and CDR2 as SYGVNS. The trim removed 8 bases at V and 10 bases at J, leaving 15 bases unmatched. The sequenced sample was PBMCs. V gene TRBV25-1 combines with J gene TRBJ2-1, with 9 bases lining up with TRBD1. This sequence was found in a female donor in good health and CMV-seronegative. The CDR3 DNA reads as TGTGCCAGCCGAGACCCTTCACAGGGGGCAGAAGAGCAGTTCTTC. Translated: CASRDPSQGAEEQFF. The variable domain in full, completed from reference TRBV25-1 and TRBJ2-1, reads EADIYQTPRYLVIGTGKKITLECSQTMGHDKMYWYQQDPGMELHLIHYSYGVNSTEKGDLSSESTVSRIRTEHFPLTLESARPSHTSQYLCASRDPSQGAEEQFFGPGTRLTVL.